The T cell receptor (beta chain) under discussion was sequenced for a study of cytomegalovirus exposure and HLA in healthy donors (dated by TCRdb to 2017 to 2019). Describing the broader study: In an earlier analysis of several hundred of the donors, around 300 Gb of sequence data and 95 million to 130 million unique TCR beta sequences from roughly 180 million T cells were reported. Around 300 gigabases of sequencing data and tens of millions of unique TCR sequences were included in an early release covering several hundred HLA-typed donors. The genetic ancestry cluster associated with self-reported Caucasian donors included 70% to 85% of the approximately 430 genotyped donors. The study aimed to test whether signatures of past pathogen exposure could be identified by cataloging public T cell receptors. Using immunosequencing, the study profiled T cell repertoires from fewer than 700 subjects and related those repertoires to cytomegalovirus serostatus. In addition to the first cohort of approximately 650 subjects, a separate validation cohort of 120 different subjects was used. The study combined high-throughput TCR immunosequencing, statistical association of individual TCRs with disease status, and machine learning to predict cytomegalovirus infection status. A later analysis re-analyzed previously published TCR beta repertoires from 650 to 800 donors and added high-resolution HLA genotyping to study TCR occurrence patterns. Rather than drawing on any new phenotypic data, the later analysis identified candidate immune exposures from TCR beta sequences and the way those sequences occurred across donors. An earlier analysis of several hundred of the donors used high-throughput TCR beta sequencing to judge whether each TCR beta V gene segment behaved as functional or pseudogenic. Donor age, sex, ethnicity and CMV serostatus were compiled alongside the repertoire data. A later genetic analysis used genome-wide SNP genotypes for about three fifths of the 666 donors, treating that subset as a discovery cohort. All discovery cohort repertoires had been generated on a single sequencing platform. HLA typing included class I and class II loci at four-digit resolution. Typing coverage varied by locus: roughly 620-630 donors for A, B, C, DRB1 and DQB1; some 520 for DQA1; about 600 for DPA1; approximately 490 for DPB1. Several DR-DQ haplotypes were handled as single units for association and clustering because linkage in the cohort was strong. On average, roughly 250,000 unique TCR beta nucleotide sequences were sequenced per donor among 350 to 400 genotyped donors of the cohort, with approximately 18% of those sequences being non-productive.

CDR1 and CDR2 are drawn from the germline V gene: MNHEY, SVGAGI. Measured from the cysteine to the phenylalanine, the CDR3 is 15 residues long. The DNA shown is the 45-base CDR3, in frame from base 1. V ends up 2 bases short and J 0 bases short, with an unmatched junction base count of 1. The library was obtained by the immunoSEQ multiplex PCR assay. For the multiplex PCR, a mixture combining 60 forward primers for TCR Vbeta segments and 13 reverse primers for TCR Jbeta segments was used. The CDR3 region of rearranged TCR beta genes was amplified from genomic DNA by a multiplex PCR assay. Amplified TCR beta libraries were sequenced as 87-base-pair reads on the Illumina HiSeq System. Concerning the study's data processing: A later analysis tallied tens of millions of unique TCR beta chains across the 666 repertoires, and around 9.9 million of those chains were shared by two or more donors. To remove PCR and sequencing errors, raw reads were error-corrected and collapsed into unique sequences using a nearest-neighbor algorithm that merged closely related sequences. To assign V, D and J gene segments, CDR3 sequences were aligned to IMGT reference sequences. For a sequence to be retained, at least a six-nucleotide match to both a V gene segment and a J gene segment was required. A rearrangement was called productive if the CDR3 had no stop codons and remained in frame with V and J, and every other rearrangement was called non-productive. Following IMGT convention, CDR3 was defined as the stretch from the second conserved V-encoded cysteine to the conserved J-encoded phenylalanine. The earlier analysis of about 570 of the donors excluded any sequence lacking an unambiguous match to a single V gene segment. An earlier analysis of several hundred of the donors called V segments functional above 56.7% productive rearrangements and segregating when the between-donor standard deviation exceeded 5%. A statistical classification framework was built for diagnosing cytomegalovirus status from the catalog of TCR beta chain sequences. In a later analysis, V and J genes were assigned by comparing TCR nucleotide sequences against IMGT/GENE-DB human TR gene sequences. Using the TCRdist pipeline, a later analysis assigned CDR3 sequences along with most-parsimonious VDJ recombination scenarios. A later analysis defined each TCR beta chain by its CDR3 amino acid sequence plus V-gene family, and excluded reads lacking a unique V-gene family. In a later analysis, nearly 600 highly shared, low-generation-probability nucleotide sequences were removed to address suspected cross-contamination and a sequencing artifact. In a later analysis, a clonal expansion index was calculated for each public chain from normalized within-repertoire ranks of inferred template counts. A later analysis computed generation probabilities with a VDJ recombination model fitted to out-of-frame rearrangements, and checked the results against IGoR. Hypergeometric tests were used in a later analysis to score TCR-TCR, TCR-HLA and TCR-CMV co-occurrence, with a repertoire-size bias correction applied to the TCR pairs. A later analysis estimated false discovery rates by permuting HLA or CMV assignments 20 times. A later analysis grouped co-occurring TCRs with DBSCAN, adding TCRdist sequence similarity when clustering within HLA-allele-positive subsets. Repertoires with fewer than 30,000 or more than 120,000 public chains were left out of co-occurrence clustering, as were about five repertoires with anomalous nucleotide sharing. TCRdb holds this immuneACCESS table with in-frame rearrangements only. Some clones are missing; in checked studies, unresolved V genes explain under half, and the rest has no known cause. V, J and clone size were drawn from that table, and D and trimming were deduced from the DNA. The table for this sample lists about 130,000 clones; approximately 80% of them were counted only once. Of the sample, around 1.2% falls within the top ten clones.

Beyond this particular receptor, the publication reports: According to a later analysis, parvovirus B19, influenza, CMV and Epstein-Barr virus appeared linked to several top co-occurrence clusters. A further reported finding was that TCR beta sequences accurately predicted the HLA-A and HLA-B alleles for most subjects in the first cohort. According to a later genetic analysis, donors in an Asian-associated ancestry cluster had fewer N-insertions in productive TCRs than the roughly 660-donor mean. In a later analysis, TCR association rates were found to vary across HLA loci, with the most associated TCRs seen for DRB1 alleles and the fewest for HLA-C alleles. The authors suggested that the approach could potentially be extended to other disease states and immunological phenotypes. Because HLA typing was missing for some donors at each locus, association tests included only the typed subset. In vitro tests confirmed that a few of the cytomegalovirus-associated TCR beta chains recognize cytomegalovirus antigens. An earlier analysis of approximately 570 of the donors showed that most TCR beta V segments appeared in productive rearrangements either about 87% or about 30% of the time, which broadly matched IMGT annotations. Correlated functional status among segregating V segments might reflect linkage disequilibrium, but an unknown experimental factor could not be ruled out. Over 15 rarely observed V segments, including chromosome 9 orphons, were excluded from the earlier analysis of about 610 of the donors because counts were too low. Some IMGT-functional V segments, including TRBV6-2 and TRBV6-3, could not be distinguished by the 87-base-pair reads and were therefore excluded. In a later analysis, HLA-associated TCR beta chains were found to be more clonally expanded and to have lower generation probabilities than equally common non-associated chains. Across donors, most TCR sequences were observed very rarely, whereas some public TCRs were present in many individuals. Specific HLA alleles were associated with 15,000 to 20,000 TCR beta sequences at a false discovery rate of 0.05 in a later analysis. A group of highly shared sequence variants was considered likely to be a technical artifact of the sequencing pipeline. When HLA alleles, especially DR and DQ, strongly co-occurred, TCR associations were difficult to assign to individual alleles. V-gene and J-gene trimming of TCR beta chains was associated with a missense DCLRE1C variant in a later genetic analysis, and the association was replicated in an independent cohort. The only immune exposure information available for the cohort was CMV serostatus. The classifier was reported to diagnose cytomegalovirus status with high specificity and sensitivity in both the original cohort and the validation cohort. In the study, approximately 150 TCR beta chains were listed as associated with cytomegalovirus. This cohort had only TCR beta chains sequenced, and the lack of alpha or paired-chain data limited which features could be detected. In a later analysis, most CMV-associated TCR beta chains were found to appear HLA-restricted, with HLA associations seemingly driven largely by CMV exposure. Sequencing depth was assumed to be roughly uniform across donors in the presence/absence analyses, though that assumption may not hold.

In total, approximately 690 healthy bone marrow donors made up the cohort. Cohort members were all nominally healthy when sampled, although unrecorded immune exposures were likely present. The donor tested CMV seronegative, placing the donor among the 350 or so seronegative members of the cohort. A peripheral blood sample was provided by each donor, and peripheral blood mononuclear cells were used for TCR beta sequencing. Genomic DNA was extracted from the blood cell samples with the Qiagen DNeasy Blood Extraction Kit. Note on this clone: The specificity of this receptor is unknown. No per-base quality is available; no much larger clone lies one base away.

This TCR derives from a girl aged 2 to 9 in good health and CMV-seronegative. The chain is made from TRBV6-5 and TRBJ2-3, and TRBD2 aligns with 8 junction nucleotides. The sample comprised PBMCs. The encoded CDR3 is CASSYAGGSTDTQYF. The DNA sequence reads TGTGCCAGCAGTTACGCGGGGGGTAGCACAGATACGCAGTATTTT.